What follows is one T cell receptor (beta chain) and its context. This clonotype was counted only a few times. The antigen this receptor binds is unknown. No per-base quality is available; no much larger clone lies one base away. The library was generated by RT-PCR. The sequencer listed for this sample is NextSeq 550. In TCRdb, the public reads were trimmed at Q25 with fastp and aligned with MiXCR, with productive beta chains retained. Here each entry gathers all rows of one CDR3 protein and keeps the most common genes and DNA. This sample has about a million distinct CDR3 sequences in its table, and more than 15% of those were observed once. Around 6% of the sample is in the top ten clones. This entry comes from a study of patients and donors after allogeneic stem cell transplantation (dated by TCRdb to about 2020). The V end loses 3 bases and the J end loses 2 bases, and a stretch of 10 bases separates them. Looking up the germline V gene yields CDR1 SGHVS and CDR2 FQNEAQ. CDR3 length: 14 amino acids, cysteine to phenylalanine. Just CDR3 DNA is preserved here, 42 bases in frame from base 1.

The V and J genes are TRBV7-8 and TRBJ2-5; too little of a D gene remains to name it. This clonotype was obtained from a human donor who was either an allogeneic HSCT recipient or a stem cell or donor lymphocyte infusion donor (not recorded which). It is not recorded whose cells these are; they may come from a transplant donor. The sample was blood, either unsorted or a sorted T cell fraction (not recorded which). The DNA is TGTGCCAGCAGCTTGTCGGAGTTACAAGAGACCCAGTACTTC. This translates into CASSLSELQETQYF. Reference TRBV7-8 and TRBJ2-5 proteins supply the regions before and after the CDR3; the full variable domain is: GAGVSQSPRYKVAKRGQDVALRCDPISGHVSLFWYQQALGQGPEFLTYFQNEAQLDKSGLPSDRFFAERPEGSVSTLKIQRTQQEDSAVYLCASSLSELQETQYFGPGTRLLVL.